Below are 29 T cell receptor beta chains sequenced from a single sample in a study of control samples from healthy donors and cancer patients. This table comes from immunoSEQ multiplex PCR, and its TCRdb copy is limited to in-frame clones, with some not included. This table holds roughly 95,000 clones, more than 85% found once. Specimen: blood. Source of these receptors: a woman in her twenties or thirties in good health.

CDR3 nucleotides: TGCGCCAGCAGCCAAAGGACTAGCGGGGGCACAGATACGCAGTATTTT. As protein: CASSQRTSGGTDTQYF. The genes are TRBV4-1 and TRBJ2-3, with 12 bases fitting TRBD2. From germline, CDR1 is MGHRA and CDR2 YSYEKL. The CDR3 has 16 residues. The ends lost 2 bases at V and 1 base at J; junction bases unmatched: 1.

The J gene is TRBJ2-3, the V gene TRBV10-2; TRBD2 matches at 7 bases. The length of the CDR3 is 14 residues. Trimming removed 5 bases from V and 1 base from J; junction bases left unmatched: 3. Germline CDR1 reads WSHSY; CDR2 reads SAAADI. The chain's CDR3 is CASSSGGGTDTQYF. The CDR3 region has the DNA TGCGCCAGCAGTAGTGGGGGGGGCACAGATACGCAGTATTTT.

The J gene is TRBJ2-7, the V gene TRBV9; TRBD2 matches 9 bases. The CDR3 has 15 amino acids. With V trimmed by 0 bases and J by 7 bases, 8 bases remained unmatched. Germline V gene sequence: CDR1 SGDLS, CDR2 YYNGEE. In nucleotides, the CDR3 is TGTGCCAGCAGCGTAGGTAGCGGGGGCCTCGGGGAGCAGTACTTC. This gives the protein CASSVGSGGLGEQYF.

V usage is TRBV10-3 and J usage is TRBJ2-6; D is ambiguous. Germline lookup yields CDR1 ENHRY and CDR2 SYGVKD. The length of the CDR3 is 17 residues. V was shortened by 8 bases and J by 0 bases, with 17 bases between the two germline ends. CDR3 amino acids: CAISRGGGFSGANVLTF. CDR3 nucleotides: TGTGCCATCTCTCGCGGCGGTGGCTTCTCTGGGGCCAACGTCCTGACTTTC.

A single count supports this clone. The chain is built from TRBV28 and TRBJ1-5; 8 bases agree with TRBD1. This CDR3 has 16 amino acids. V trimming: 3 bases; J trimming: 1 base; junction bases outside the gene matches: 5. Per germline, CDR1 MDHEN and CDR2 SYDVKM. The CDR3 nucleotides are TGTGCCAGCAGTTTCAGGGGGCGCGGGAGCAATCAGCCCCAGCATTTT. Its protein product is CASSFRGRGSNQPQHF.

As to this clone: The same CDR3 also results from other DNA sequences found in this sample. The rearrangement joins TRBV30 to TRBJ1-1; TRBD1 is a possible D gene (5 bases). Germline V CDR1 and CDR2: GTSNPN, SVGIG (reference sequence). This CDR3 is built from 13 residues. V was clipped by 0 bases and J by 4 bases, with 9 bases between them. The CDR3 DNA follows: TGTGCCTGGAGTGTCGGGGGGGGCACTGAAGCTTTCTTT. It yields the protein CAWSVGGGTEAFF.

The rearrangement joins TRBV4-2 to TRBJ2-3, with 11 bases that match TRBD2. The germline V gene has CDR1 LGHNA and CDR2 YNFKEQ. Trimming took 4 bases from V and 6 from J; bases not matched to a gene: 21. This CDR3 comprises 20 residues. The chain's CDR3 is CASSPKRSGGAFSAQDTQYF. The CDR3 coding sequence is TGTGCCAGCAGCCCTAAACGTAGCGGGGGGGCCTTTTCGGCCCAGGATACGCAGTATTTT.

This clone was counted between two and nine times. The V gene is TRBV2, the J gene TRBJ1-6; tentatively, D is TRBD1 (5 bases). The germline gives CDR1 SNHLY, CDR2 FYNNEI. This CDR3 is built from 15 residues. The ends were cut back, 7 bases at V and 7 bases at J, with 17 bases in the middle. The CDR3, as DNA: TGTGCCAGCAAAGTCGTGGAGGGGCCCAATTCACCCCTCCACTTT. Translating it yields CASKVVEGPNSPLHF.

The J gene is TRBJ1-5, the V gene TRBV3-1 (or the pseudogene TRBV3-2); D gene ambiguous. CDR1 is LGHDT, CDR2 YNNKEL, per germline (reference sequence). The V gene lost 4 bases and the J gene lost 7 bases, with 17 bases spanning the gap. The length of the CDR3 is 15 residues. CDR3 residues: CASSPNHGSGQPQHF. The CDR3 DNA reads TGTGCCAGCAGCCCAAATCATGGTTCGGGGCAGCCCCAGCATTTT.

There are a few counts of this clone. The chain is built from TRBV4-1 and TRBJ1-5, with a possible D match to TRBD1 (6 bases). Germline assignment: CDR1 MGHRA and CDR2 YSYEKL. V was cut by 5 bases and J by 1 base, with 15 bases left in between. The CDR3 is 16 amino acids. The CDR3 region is CASSEGETYSNQPQHF. The CDR3 nucleotides read TGCGCCAGCAGCGAGGGGGAGACCTACAGCAATCAGCCCCAGCATTTT.

V usage is TRBV30 and J usage is TRBJ1-1, with 8 bases matching TRBD1. V lost 5 bases and J lost 7; bases outside the gene matches: 9. This CDR3 comprises 13 residues. Germline loops: CDR1 GTSNPN, CDR2 SVGIG (reference sequence). CDR3 in amino acids: CAWDRGLASEAFF. The CDR3 nucleotides are TGTGCCTGGGACAGGGGATTGGCAAGTGAAGCTTTCTTT.

This clone was detected once. The genes are TRBV18 and TRBJ1-5; perhaps TRBD1 as D (6 bases). Germline V gives CDR1 KGHSH, CDR2 LQKENI. The V end was cut by 6 bases, the J end by 4 bases, with 16 bases between. This CDR3 has 15 residues. The CDR3 is CASSIDGTYNQPQHF. The CDR3, as DNA: TGTGCCAGCTCCATCGACGGGACATATAATCAGCCCCAGCATTTT.

The chain recombines TRBV5-1 with TRBJ1-3, with TRBD1 as a possible D gene (5 bases). V gave up 4 bases and J gave up 0 bases, with 14 bases separating them. The CDR3 consists of 16 residues. CDR1 is SGHRS and CDR2 is YFSETQ in the germline V gene. Here the CDR3 DNA reads TGCGCCAGCAGCCGCGACAGTCTAAACTCTGGAAACACCATATATTTT. Translated: CASSRDSLNSGNTIYF.

The chain recombines TRBV18 with TRBJ1-1; TRBD1 matches 8 bases. V shed 3 bases and J 0 bases; nucleotides not matched to a gene: 3. The germline V gene has CDR1 KGHSH and CDR2 LQKENI. The CDR3 runs to 15 residues. The CDR3 DNA reads as TGTGCCAGCTCACCCGACAGGGGCGTGAACACTGAAGCTTTCTTT. Translation gives CASSPDRGVNTEAFF. Complete variable domain (other parts from reference TRBV18 and TRBJ1-1): NAGVMQNPRHLVRRRGQEARLRCSPMKGHSHVYWYRQLPEEGLKFMVYLQKENIIDESGMPKERFSAEFPKEGPSILRIQQVVRGDSAAYFCASSPDRGVNTEAFFGQGTRLTVV.

The chain joins TRBV12-3 or TRBV12-4 to TRBJ1-2, with 8 positions matching TRBD1. The V segment lost 5 bases and the J segment 4 bases; nucleotides outside the gene matches: 3. The CDR3 is 13 amino acids. The CDR3 region is CASSRTGTYGYTF. In DNA, the CDR3 is TGTGCCAGCAGTAGGACAGGGACCTATGGCTACACCTTC.

The chain has TRBV11-3 and TRBJ2-2; the match to TRBD2 covers 11 bases. Germline CDR1 is SGHNT and CDR2 is YENEEA. The CDR3 totals 15 residues. V lost 5 bases, J lost 3 bases, and 2 bases stayed unmatched. This CDR3 is CASSLSGRDTGELFF. CDR3 nucleotide sequence: TGTGCCAGCAGCCTTAGCGGGAGGGACACCGGGGAGCTGTTTTTT.

This chain joins TRBV18 and TRBJ1-1; tentative D call: TRBD1 (6 bases). Trimming took off 3 bases at V and 0 bases at J, with 14 bases between the two ends. Germline V lookup: CDR1 KGHSH, CDR2 LQKENI. The CDR3 has 16 residues. For the CDR3, the DNA is TGTGCCAGCTCACCTCGACAGGTAGTTATGAACACTGAAGCTTTCTTT. Residues: CASSPRQVVMNTEAFF.

This rearrangement joins TRBV7-9 to TRBJ2-1; weak D call: TRBD1 (5 bases). The CDR3 runs to 14 residues. In germline, CDR1 is SEHNR, CDR2 FQNEAQ (reference sequence). Trimming removed 5 bases from V and 10 bases from J, with 18 bases in between. CDR3 protein: CASSTDLQGYEQFF. The CDR3 DNA reads as TGTGCCAGCAGCACAGACCTTCAGGGATACGAGCAGTTCTTC.

A single count supports this clone. V gene TRBV11-2 combines with J gene TRBJ1-4, with 7 bases identical to TRBD1. The length of the CDR3 is 14 residues. The junction had 1 base not matched to a gene; V was cut back by 4 bases and J by 2 bases. Germline loops: CDR1 SGHAT, CDR2 FQNNGV. The CDR3 sequence: CASSSGQTNEKLFF. The CDR3 DNA reads as TGTGCCAGCAGCTCGGGACAGACTAATGAAAAACTGTTTTTT.

The chain employs TRBV28 and TRBJ1-6, with TRBD1 as a possible D gene (6 bases). V was clipped by 3 bases and J by 0 bases, with 12 bases between them. There are 17 residues in the CDR3. Germline loops: CDR1 MDHEN, CDR2 SYDVKM. In nucleotides, the CDR3 is TGTGCCAGCAGTTTGGGGGGCTTCAGCTCCTATAATTCACCCCTCCACTTT. Protein product: CASSLGGFSSYNSPLHF.

The chain recombines TRBV5-1 with TRBJ2-1; maybe TRBD1 (7 bases). Trimming took off 3 bases at V and 5 bases at J, with 21 bases between the two ends. Germline CDR1 and CDR2: SGHRS and YFSETQ. The CDR3 length is 17 residues. The chain's CDR3 is CASSSLRGASLNNEQFF. The CDR3 region has the DNA TGCGCCAGCAGCTCCCTCAGGGGGGCGTCCTTGAACAATGAGCAGTTCTTC. The full variable domain, its missing parts supplied by reference TRBV5-1 and TRBJ2-1, is KAGVTQTPRYLIKTRGQQVTLSCSPISGHRSVSWYQQTPGQGLQFLFEYFSETQRNKGNFPGRFSGRQFSNSRSEMNVSTLELGDSALYLCASSSLRGASLNNEQFFGPGTRLTVL.

The genes are TRBV24-1 and TRBJ2-1, with D uncertain. Trimming took 8 bases from V and 0 from J, leaving 4 bases between them. The germline V gene encodes CDR1 KGHDR and CDR2 SFDVKD. CDR3 length equals 12 residues. The CDR3 reads CATKSSYNEQFF. CDR3 DNA sequence: TGTGCCACCAAAAGCTCCTACAATGAGCAGTTCTTC.

The genes are TRBV24-1 and TRBJ1-2; D not certain. The CDR3 spans 12 residues. Trimming took 0 bases from V and 5 from J, leaving 3 bases between them. In germline, CDR1 is KGHDR, CDR2 SFDVKD. The CDR3 protein is CATSDLWYGYTF. In DNA, the CDR3 is TGTGCCACCAGTGATTTGTGGTATGGCTACACCTTC.

V usage is TRBV9 and J usage is TRBJ2-1, with TRBD2 identical over 9 bases. Germline assignment: CDR1 SGDLS and CDR2 YYNGEE. CDR3 length: 12 residues. J lost 14 bases, V lost 4 bases, and 7 bases had no gene match. CDR3: CASSSRGTSKFF. The CDR3 nucleotides read TGTGCCAGCAGCTCCCGCGGGACTAGCAAGTTCTTC.

The J gene is TRBJ1-1, the V gene TRBV4-1, with TRBD1 matching 9 bases. In germline, CDR1 is MGHRA, CDR2 YSYEKL. The CDR3 has 16 residues. Trimming cost V 1 base and J 0 bases; bases outside gene matches: 3. This chain's CDR3 is CASSQGGTGMNTEAFF. The CDR3 nucleotides are TGCGCCAGCAGCCAAGGAGGGACAGGGATGAACACTGAAGCTTTCTTT.

The chain carries TRBV30 and TRBJ1-3; D perhaps matches TRBD1 (6 bases). This CDR3 comprises 15 residues. The V end lost 5 bases, the J end lost 0 bases, and 14 bases lay between the germline ends. Germline V CDR1 and CDR2: GTSNPN, SVGIG (reference sequence). CDR3 in DNA: TGTGCCTGGCTACCTTCAGGGGCCTCTGGAAACACCATATATTTT. Residues: CAWLPSGASGNTIYF. Looking up the rest from reference TRBV30 and TRBJ1-3 gives the full variable domain: SQTIHQWPATLVQPVGSPLSLECTVEGTSNPNLYWYRQAAGRGLQLLFYSVGIGQISSEVPQNLSASRPQDRQFILSSKKLLLSDSGFYLCAWLPSGASGNTIYFGEGSWLTVV.

The chain carries TRBV7-9 and TRBJ2-1; D is possibly TRBD1 (6 bases). The CDR3 runs to 15 residues. V lost 3 bases to trimming and J lost 2 bases, with 11 bases between them. The V gene's germline CDR1 is SEHNR and CDR2 FQNEAQ (reference sequence). The CDR3 here is CASSLGTHPYNEQFF. The DNA of the CDR3 is TGTGCCAGCAGCTTGGGGACACACCCCTACAATGAGCAGTTCTTC.

V and J are TRBV21-1 and TRBJ2-1. TRBV21-1 is classified as a pseudogene. This CDR3 contains 11 residues. Written as DNA, the CDR3 is TGTGCCAGCACGTCGGACGATGAGCAGTTCTTC. It translates to CASTSDDEQFF.

V and J are TRBV5-1 and TRBJ2-3; D may be TRBD2 (7 bases). The CDR3 totals 17 residues. Germline V gives CDR1 SGHRS, CDR2 YFSETQ. Between the trimmed V and J ends, which lost 3 bases and 0 bases, there was a span of 17 bases. The CDR3 spells CASSSSRGGGSTDTQYF. DNA for the CDR3: TGCGCCAGCAGCTCAAGTCGAGGGGGGGGCAGCACAGATACGCAGTATTTT.